These 9 T cell receptor beta chains came from one sample sequenced in a study of beta chain features in type 1 diabetes. Of the isolated RNA, all was reverse transcribed, and so the sequenced material was expressed TCRB transcripts. This table comes from immunoSEQ multiplex PCR, and its TCRdb copy is limited to in-frame clones, with some not included. The sample lists 900,000 or so clones; 17% were seen once. Sequencing was performed on naive CD4+ T cells from blood. These receptors all stem from a young woman in good health.

The V call is TRBV7-9, the J call TRBJ2-6, with D uncertain. This CDR3 contains 16 residues. Between the trimmed V and J ends, which lost 0 bases and 1 base, there was a span of 7 bases. Germline CDR1 is SEHNR and CDR2 is FQNEAQ (reference sequence). The CDR3 spells CASSLALGSGANVLTF. The CDR3 DNA reads TGTGCCAGCAGCTTAGCCCTCGGTTCTGGGGCCAACGTCCTGACTTTC.

This clone was seen a few times. This chain connects TRBV7-9 to TRBJ1-1, with a possible D match to TRBD1 (5 bases). Germline lookup yields CDR1 SEHNR and CDR2 FQNEAQ (reference sequence). The CDR3 extends over 15 amino acids. The V end lost 5 bases, the J end lost 4 bases, and 17 bases lay between the germline ends. CDR3 region: CASSPLPGVSTEAFF. DNA of the CDR3: TGTGCCAGCAGCCCCCTTCCGGGGGTGAGCACTGAAGCTTTCTTT.

This clone was picked up a small number of times. This chain connects TRBV4-2 to TRBJ1-4, with D uncertain. CDR1 is LGHNA and CDR2 is YNFKEQ in the germline V gene. Trimming took off 0 bases at V and 2 bases at J, with 7 bases between the two ends. The CDR3 extends over 15 amino acids. The DNA of the CDR3 is TGTGCCAGCAGCCAAGACGGAGGGACTAATGAAAAACTGTTTTTT. Its translation: CASSQDGGTNEKLFF.

Comments on this clone: The same CDR3 arises from other DNA sequences in this sample as well. The rearrangement uses TRBV27 and TRBJ2-3; D unresolved. The CDR3 extends over 15 amino acids. Per germline, CDR1 MNHEY and CDR2 SMNVEV (reference sequence). V gave up 1 base and J gave up 0 bases, with 8 bases separating them. This CDR3 is CASSLYRGSTDTQYF. In DNA, the CDR3 is TGTGCCAGCAGTTTATATCGCGGTAGCACAGATACGCAGTATTTT.

Note on this clone: The junction departs from the called germline gene at one end, perhaps through a read error. The V call is TRBV6-1, the J call TRBJ2-1; 8 nucleotides agree with TRBD2. Germline V lookup: CDR1 MNHNS, CDR2 SASEGT. The CDR3 is made up of 17 amino acids. The CDR3 bases are TGTGCCATCAGTGGCCTAGCGGGCCCAGGCTCGGACAATGAGCAGTTCTTC. Translation: CAISGLAGPGSDNEQFF.

The chain links TRBV28 to TRBJ2-5, with D unclear. Germline loops: CDR1 MDHEN, CDR2 SYDVKM. The length of the CDR3 is 12 residues. V was clipped by 2 bases and J by 4 bases, with 5 bases between them. CDR3 region: CASSLSVETQYF. The CDR3 nucleotides read TGTGCCAGCAGTTTAAGTGTAGAGACCCAGTACTTC.

The chain employs TRBV28 and TRBJ2-7; D is perhaps TRBD1 (7 bases). There are 16 residues in the CDR3. The V end lost 2 bases, the J end lost 0 bases, and 14 bases lay between the germline ends. Per the germline V gene, CDR1 is MDHEN and CDR2 is SYDVKM. In DNA form, the CDR3 reads TGTGCCAGCAGTTTAGGGGGGACAGCGAACTCCTACGAGCAGTACTTC. The encoded protein is CASSLGGTANSYEQYF.

A few counts support this clone. The V gene is TRBV20-1, the J gene TRBJ2-5; the D is unclear. The germline V gene has CDR1 DFQATT and CDR2 SNEGSKA (reference sequence). Trimming stripped 3 bases from V and 3 bases from J, with 5 bases between. CDR3 length equals 11 residues. The CDR3 reads CSASSKETQYF. The CDR3 DNA follows: TGCAGTGCTAGTTCAAAAGAGACCCAGTACTTC.

The rearrangement uses TRBV28 and TRBJ2-2, with D unresolved. This CDR3 has 12 amino acids. Deletions cut 7 bases from V and 8 bases from J, with 11 bases between. Germline V lookup: CDR1 MDHEN, CDR2 SYDVKM. The CDR3 DNA is TGTGCCAGCACTTCCTCGACTGGGGAGCTGTTTTTT. Residues: CASTSSTGELFF.